This record concerns one TCR beta chain sequence. No cognate antigen has been identified for it. Base qualities are not provided; no much larger clone lies one nucleotide away. The ViraFEST assay stimulated PBMC with viral peptide pools and then used TCR sequencing to identify antigen-specific CD4+ T cell clonotypes by expansion. After around 11 days of culture, CD4+ T cells were isolated with the EasySep CD4+ T cell isolation kit. Each participant got two doses of an mRNA SARS-CoV-2 vaccine, either BNT162b2 or mRNA-1273. The absence of prior SARS-CoV-2 infection in healthy vaccine recipients was confirmed by negative nucleocapsid antibodies before and after vaccination. Around 2 million PBMC per well were cultured in IMDM with roughly 5% human AB serum, 10 IU/ml IL-2 and gentamicin, plus 10 ug/ml peptides. On days 3 and 7, half of the culture medium was replaced with fresh IL-2-containing medium. Each peptide stimulation condition was cultured in triplicate wells unless otherwise noted. Using Ficoll-Paque Plus gradient centrifugation, PBMC were separated from whole blood and then either used fresh or cryopreserved at -140C. Overlapping peptide pools spanned the spike proteins of SARS-CoV-2 and the common cold coronaviruses HCoV-NL63, HCoV-OC43 and HCoV-229E. Genomic DNA was extracted from cultured CD4+ T cells with the QIAamp micro DNA kit.

The CDR3 covers 15 residues, taking in both the cysteine and the phenylalanine. The kept DNA is CDR3 alone, 45 bases in frame from the first base. At the junction V is shortened by 3 bases and J by 4 bases, with 18 bases in between. From the germline V gene (reference sequence), CDR1 is DFQATT and CDR2 is SNEGSKA. The library was generated by the immunoSEQ multiplex PCR assay. TCR beta CDR3 sequencing was performed on DNA from the cultured, isolated CD4+ T cells. The study's own analysis went as follows. The analysis removed non-productive TCR sequences, trimmed reads to the CDR3 region, and retained only CDR3s that were 7 or more amino acids long. Antigen-specific clonotypes were identified with the MANAFEST web app by comparing expansion in peptide wells against reference cultures. To count as positive, a clone had to show expansion at FDR<0.05 compared with the reference and with all other wells, an odds ratio above 5, and a frequency above 0.1% in two replicate wells. Cross-reactive clonotypes were defined as significantly expanded in SARS-CoV-2 spike wells and in at least one common cold coronavirus spike condition. CDR3 similarity was assessed by Levenshtein distance with the stringdist R package, and unrooted trees were built with ape in R 3.6.1. The table was pulled from immuneACCESS by TCRdb, which kept in-frame rearrangements only. Such tables lose some clones; where checked, under half of the loss comes from unresolved V genes, and the rest has no known cause. The DNA gave D and trimming, while V, J and clone size come from that table. Counted in this sample were approximately 29,000 clones; more than 60% of them appeared once. In total, the top ten clones hold around 9.6% of the sample.

This sample was included in a study of vaccination effects on CD4 cells after COVID-19 (dated by TCRdb to between 2021 and 2024). As for the study more broadly: Across the study, the median time from the second dose to post-vaccine sampling was 72 days (range 14 to 241). The study compared SARS-CoV-2 spike-specific CD4+ TCR repertoires before and after mRNA vaccination in COVID-19 convalescent patients and infection-naive vaccine recipients. Altogether, around 11 COVID-19 convalescent patients and 4 SARS-CoV-2-naive healthy vaccine recipients made up the full study. The Oncomine TCR Beta short-read assay on an Illumina iSeq 100 was used to sequence cultures from other donors in the study. What the study reported, not specific to this receptor: At late post-vaccination timepoints, both infection-induced and vaccine-induced clones showed marked clonal contraction, consistent with waning T cell responses. Among healthy vaccine recipients, nearly all vaccine-induced clones were SARS-CoV-2 mono-reactive, and only 1 of 255 was cross-reactive with common cold coronaviruses. The study was limited by a small number of convalescent patients, and early post-infection timepoints were lacking.

The sequence links TRBV20-1 to TRBJ1-2; tentative D gene TRBD1, with 6 bases matching. Material: CD4+ T cells from PBMCs cultured with HCoV-NL63 spike peptides, obtained after COVID-19 vaccination. The meaning of the sample's cell subset or site label: HCoV-NL63 spike overlapping peptide pool stimulation. The TCR originated in a human donor who received a COVID-19 vaccine. The nucleotide sequence is TGCAGTGCTAGTGTTCGGGACACCTATTCCTATGGCTACACCTTC. Its protein product is CSASVRDTYSYGYTF.